This record concerns one T cell receptor beta chain sequence. Its binding antigen is unknown. Qualities for individual bases were not recorded, and no much larger clone is one base off. The protocol used for the library was the immunoSEQ multiplex PCR assay. In TCRdb, the immuneACCESS table is reduced to in-frame sequences with V and J assigned. These tables do not hold every clone; where another copy was compared, an unresolved V gene accounts for under half, and the others remain unexplained. The sample table lists over 25,000 clones, 85% to 90% of them with a count of one. About 7.5% of the sample lies in the top ten. Germline trimming: 9 bases from V, 7 bases from J; junction bases outside gene matches: 13. Reading from cysteine to phenylalanine, the CDR3 counts 15 amino acids. The only DNA kept is the CDR3, 45 bases in frame from the first base. CDR1 and CDR2 are drawn from the germline V gene: SNHLY, FYNNEI.

This entry is derived from a study of T cell changes during pregnancy in multiple sclerosis (dated by TCRdb to about 2019). Describing the broader study: In women with multiple sclerosis, the researchers looked at how the T cell repertoire shifted as pregnancy progressed.

The sequence came from a female donor with multiple sclerosis, enrolled in a pregnancy study. The sample was CD8+ T cells from peripheral blood mononuclear cells, taken before pregnancy. This receptor chain uses TRBV2 and TRBJ2-1, and 9 junctional nucleotides match TRBD1. The nucleotides read TGTGCCAGTCCGGGGACAGGGTCCTCTCAAAATGAGCAGTTCTTC. Translated, it gives CASPGTGSSQNEQFF. The full variable domain, with segments outside the CDR3 supplied by the reference TRBV2 and TRBJ2-1 proteins, appears as EPEVTQTPSHQVTQMGQEVILRCVPISNHLYFYWYRQILGQKVEFLVSFYNNEISEKSEIFDDQFSVERPDGSNFTLKIRSTKLEDSAMYFCASPGTGSSQNEQFFGPGTRLTVL.